Below are 15 T cell receptor beta chains sequenced from a single sample in a study of blood T cells in healthy people across ages. Sample-barcoded 5' priming and a J-beta primer mix drove a second PCR of about 6 to 12 cycles. TCRdb fed the 5' RACE reads into MiXCR, producing one record per CDR3 protein. Among about 1.1 million distinct CDR3 sequences listed, around two fifths were seen once. Sequencing was carried out using blood. The receptor source for this set is a man between 18 and 35 years old in good health.

The chain is built from TRBV10-3 and TRBJ2-7, with 8 nucleotides matching TRBD1. The V gene's germline CDR1 is ENHRY and CDR2 SYGVKD. The CDR3 sequence is 15 residues long. J lost 2 bases, V lost 0 bases, and 3 bases had no gene match. The DNA for the CDR3 is TGTGCCATCAGTGAGTCGGGGACAGGCACCTACGAGCAGTACTTC. Translation: CAISESGTGTYEQYF.

V usage is TRBV3-1 and J usage is TRBJ2-3, with 12 positions matching TRBD2. Per the germline V gene, CDR1 is LGHDT and CDR2 is YNNKEL (reference sequence). The CDR3 has 16 amino acids. V trimming: 4 bases; J trimming: 4 bases; junction bases outside the gene matches: 6. CDR3: CASSPGLAGYADTQYF. CDR3 DNA sequence: TGTGCCAGCAGCCCCGGACTAGCGGGGTACGCAGATACGCAGTATTTT.

A single count supports this clonotype. The chain links TRBV20-1 to TRBJ2-1; TRBD1 might be the D (6 bases). The germline V gene has CDR1 DFQATT and CDR2 SNEGSKA (reference sequence). The CDR3 consists of 16 residues. Trimming removed 5 bases from V and 3 bases from J, with 20 bases in between. The CDR3 is CSAQGPIGASYNEQFF. The DNA of the CDR3 is TGCAGTGCTCAGGGGCCTATCGGGGCGAGCTACAATGAGCAGTTCTTC.

This clonotype was seen a few times. The rearrangement joins TRBV20-1 to TRBJ2-7; D ambiguous. Germline CDR1 DFQATT, CDR2 SNEGSKA (reference sequence). Trimming pared 5 bases from V and 2 bases from J, leaving 25 bases between. The CDR3 is 17 residues long. The CDR3 reads CSASDQRGFRNAYEQYF. The CDR3 coding sequence is TGCAGTGCTTCAGATCAGCGCGGATTCCGAAATGCCTACGAGCAGTACTTC.

This clonotype was seen a handful of times. The chain uses TRBV4-3 and TRBJ2-1; TRBD2 matches at 7 bases. Gene TRBJ2-7 matches the end of the DNA better, so the J call may be wrong. The CDR3 loop spans 18 amino acids. Germline values: CDR1 LGHNA, CDR2 YSLEER. The CDR3 here is CASSQDGGEGSSYNEQYF. The CDR3 DNA is TGCGCCAGCAGCCAAGATGGGGGGGAGGGAAGCTCCTACAATGAGCAGTACTTC.

The chain uses TRBV12-3 or TRBV12-4 and TRBJ2-4; D tentatively fits TRBD1 or TRBD2 (6 bases each). The CDR3 loop spans 15 amino acids. V was shortened by 6 bases and J by 8 bases, with 20 bases between the two germline ends. The CDR3 nucleotides are TGTGCCAGCAGCCTGGAAGTGGGGGGCCGAGACATTCAGTACTTC. Translated: CASSLEVGGRDIQYF.

The CDR3 DNA reads TGTGCCAGCAGTTCGGGCGGGGTTAGAAGGGGGACTGAAGCTTTCTTT. Amino acids: CASSSGGVRRGTEAFF. The chain has TRBV12-3 or TRBV12-4 and TRBJ1-1, with TRBD1 as a possible D gene (6 bases). This CDR3 region has 16 residues. The germline V and J ends were trimmed by 4 bases and 5 bases, with 20 bases remaining between them.

The CDR3 spells CASSLDPQEKLFF. The CDR3 DNA sequence: TGCGCCAGCAGCTTGGACCCCCAGGAAAAACTGTTTTTT. The chain has TRBV5-1 and TRBJ1-4; D remains ambiguous. Trimming pared 0 bases from V and 8 bases from J, leaving 8 bases between. The CDR3 loop spans 13 amino acids. CDR1 is SGHRS, CDR2 YFSETQ, per germline.

CDR3: CASSQRTGPYEQYF. CDR3 sequence (DNA): TGCGCCAGCAGCCAACGGACAGGGCCCTACGAGCAGTACTTC. The chain employs TRBV4-1 and TRBJ2-7; 8 nucleotides agree with TRBD1. The germline CDR1 and CDR2 sequences are MGHRA and YSYEKL. The CDR3 consists of 14 residues. Trimming took 2 bases from V and 2 from J; bases not matched to a gene: 2.

The chain uses TRBV9 and TRBJ2-2, with 7 bases identical to TRBD2. The CDR3 contains 16 residues. Germline CDR1 reads SGDLS; CDR2 reads YYNGEE. With V trimmed by 0 bases and J by 6 bases, 8 bases remained unmatched. CDR3 in amino acids: CASSVGGGSGAGELFF. The CDR3 nucleotides read TGTGCCAGCAGCGTAGGGGGAGGGTCCGGCGCCGGGGAGCTGTTTTTT.

The chain recombines TRBV6-1 with TRBJ2-5; D call uncertain. V gave up 7 bases and J gave up 1 base, with 19 bases separating them. The CDR3 has 16 residues. Germline CDR1 and CDR2: MNHNS and SASEGT. The CDR3 sequence is CASTKERQRSQETQYF. The CDR3 nucleotides are TGTGCCAGCACTAAAGAGAGGCAGCGAAGCCAAGAGACCCAGTACTTC.

Ten or more counts support this clonotype. The chain joins TRBV12-3 or TRBV12-4 to TRBJ2-7; a possible D gene is TRBD1 (6 bases). CDR3 size: 14 residues. The V gene lost 3 bases and the J gene lost 2 bases, with 11 bases spanning the gap. CDR3 sequence (DNA): TGTGCCAGCAGTTTCGGCAGGGGTGCCTACGAGCAGTACTTC. Its translation: CASSFGRGAYEQYF.

DNA of the CDR3: TGTGCCAGCAGTTTAAGTTGGGGGGAACATGGAGGCTACACCTTC. Translation gives CASSLSWGEHGGYTF. The V gene is TRBV12-3 or TRBV12-4, the J gene TRBJ1-2; D possibly corresponds to TRBD1 (5 bases). V was shortened by 2 bases and J by 8 bases, with 18 bases between the two germline ends. The CDR3 is 15 residues long.

This clonotype has a handful of counts. This chain links TRBV4-3 with TRBJ1-4, with unresolved D. The CDR3 is 15 residues long. The V gene's germline CDR1 is LGHNA and CDR2 YSLEER. Between the trimmed V and J ends, which lost 2 bases and 1 base, there was a span of 8 bases. The CDR3 DNA is TGCGCCAGCAGCCAAAAGATTGGAACTAATGAAAAACTGTTTTTT. Residues: CASSQKIGTNEKLFF.

The V and J genes are TRBV28 and TRBJ1-6; 8 nucleotides agree with TRBD1. Germline loops: CDR1 MDHEN, CDR2 SYDVKM. This CDR3 comprises 16 residues. Germline trimming cut 4 bases from V and 3 bases from J; bases unmatched to any gene: 5. The CDR3: CASSSPGTGYNSPLHF. In nucleotides, the CDR3 is TGTGCCAGCAGTTCGCCCGGGACAGGCTATAATTCACCCCTCCACTTT.